These T cell receptor beta chains were read from a single sample in a study of T cells in Graves' hyperthyroidism and ophthalmopathy. One entry per CDR3 protein, called by TCRdb with MiXCR from the multiplex PCR reads. There are roughly 400,000 distinct CDR3 sequences in the sample; around 14% occur only once, and approximately 30% lies in the top ten. The sample was blood. The receptors shown here come from a woman younger than 35 with Graves' hyperthyroidism that later progressed to Graves' ophthalmopathy. Each CDR3 is given with its conserved first and last residue. Fields, in order: V gene, J gene, D gene, clone size, CDR3 protein, CDR3 DNA. A D gene is named only where the DNA matches it firmly. Clone size is stated in some rows and not others, as once, few, many or a class when expanded.

TRBV11-2	TRBJ1-1	NA	many	CASSLEPVGGTEAFF	TGTGCCAGCAGCTTAGAGCCGGTCGGGGGGACTGAAGCTTTCTTT
TRBV6-1	TRBJ1-2	TRBD1	many	CASSFPGQGGKGYTF	TGTGCCAGCAGTTTCCCGGGACAGGGGGGTAAGGGCTACACCTTC
TRBV7-9	TRBJ2-1	TRBD2	few	CASERETYNEQFF	TGTGCCAGCGAGCGGGAGACCTACAATGAGCAGTTCTTC
TRBV20-1	TRBJ2-5	NA	NA	CSASSGKRQETQYF	TGCAGTGCTAGCTCAGGGAAGAGGCAAGAGACCCAGTACTTC
TRBV6-6	TRBJ1-2	TRBD1	few	CASSYSSPRQGNYGYTF	TGTGCCAGCAGTTACTCGAGCCCCCGACAGGGGAACTATGGCTACACCTTC
TRBV20-1	TRBJ1-2	NA	many	CSARRENVYGYTF	TGCAGTGCTAGAAGGGAAAACGTCTATGGCTACACCTTC
TRBV19	TRBJ2-5	NA	NA	CASSGSYQGTQYF	TGTGCCAGTAGCGGGTCCTACCAAGGGACCCAGTACTTC
TRBV14	TRBJ2-2	NA	many	CASSQNGLGELFF	TGTGCCAGCAGCCAAAATGGGCTCGGGGAGCTGTTTTTT
TRBV6-5	TRBJ1-6	TRBD1	NA	CASSYSDRGLLVLNSPLHF	TGTGCCAGCAGTTACTCGGACAGGGGGCTCCTAGTCCTCAATTCACCCCTCCACTTT
TRBV7-9	TRBJ2-5	NA	NA	CASSFLSGQGTQYF	TGTGCCAGCAGCTTTTTGTCAGGGCAAGGGACCCAGTACTTC
TRBV6-1	TRBJ2-7	TRBD1	few	CATQVGQGLREQYF	TGTGCCACCCAAGTGGGACAGGGTCTCCGCGAGCAGTACTTC
TRBV12-3/TRBV12-4	TRBJ2-1	TRBD2	many	CASSSWTSYNEQFF	TGTGCCAGCAGTTCCTGGACTAGCTACAATGAGCAGTTCTTC
TRBV20-1	TRBJ2-7	NA	many	CSARDGGGPTYEQYF	TGCAGTGCTAGAGATGGGGGAGGACCAACCTACGAGCAGTACTTC
TRBV6-1	TRBJ2-2	TRBD1	few	CASRTGQGGSGELFF	TGTGCCAGCAGGACGGGACAGGGTGGATCCGGGGAGCTGTTTTTT
TRBV15	TRBJ1-5	TRBD1	many	CATSRSGQGVDQPQHF	TGTGCCACCAGCAGATCTGGACAGGGGGTAGATCAGCCCCAGCATTTT
TRBV6-1	TRBJ1-2	NA	many	CASSGGDGFNYGYTF	TGTGCCAGCAGTGGGGGGGACGGTTTTAACTATGGCTACACCTTC
TRBV20-1	TRBJ2-7	TRBD2	many	CSARGRTEREDEQYF	TGCAGTGCTAGAGGGAGGACGGAGCGGGAGGACGAGCAGTACTTC
TRBV28	TRBJ1-5	NA	many	CASSPPPRNQPQHF	TGTGCCAGCAGTCCGCCGCCTCGGAATCAGCCCCAGCATTTT
TRBV6-2/TRBV6-3	TRBJ2-7	TRBD2	many	CASSTGGGINEQYF	TGTGCCAGCAGCACCGGGGGGGGAATAAACGAGCAGTACTTC
TRBV28	TRBJ2-3	TRBD2	many	CASSLTAGTSGSPDTQYF	TGTGCCAGCAGTCTAACCGCCGGGACTAGCGGGAGCCCAGATACGCAGTATTTT
TRBV2	TRBJ2-5	TRBD1	many	CASSEGRGKETQYF	TGTGCCAGCAGTGAGGGCAGGGGGAAAGAGACCCAGTACTTC
TRBV5-1	TRBJ2-3	NA	many	CASSLVTATDTQYF	TGCGCCAGCAGCTTGGTTACGGCCACAGATACGCAGTATTTT
TRBV11-2	TRBJ2-7	NA	many	CASSSMKPLARWDYEQYF	TGTGCCAGCAGCTCGATGAAACCCCTAGCGCGGTGGGACTACGAGCAGTACTTC
TRBV24-1	TRBJ1-1	NA	NA	CATSDSSGATEAFF	TGTGCCACCAGTGATTCATCGGGGGCGACTGAAGCTTTCTTT
TRBV7-9	TRBJ2-1	TRBD2	many	CASSFVLAGHNEQFF	TGTGCCAGCAGCTTCGTACTAGCGGGTCACAATGAGCAGTTCTTC
TRBV2	TRBJ1-4	NA	many	CASSEAVPPGGKLFF	TGTGCCAGCAGTGAAGCCGTGCCTCCCGGGGGAAAACTGTTTTTT
TRBV20-1	TRBJ2-7	TRBD2	many	CSASPGASGRYEQYF	TGCAGTGCTAGCCCCGGGGCTAGCGGGCGCTACGAGCAGTACTTC
TRBV15	TRBJ2-7	TRBD2	NA	CATSPTSGSTYEQYF	TGTGCCACCAGCCCAACTAGCGGGTCTACTTACGAGCAGTACTTC
TRBV28	TRBJ2-7	NA	NA	CASSLWKGGLTSHEQYF	TGTGCCAGCAGCCTCTGGAAGGGGGGACTGACCTCCCACGAGCAGTACTTC
TRBV6-5	TRBJ2-1	NA	many	CASSYRGSHNEQFF	TGTGCCAGCAGTTATAGGGGGTCGCACAATGAGCAGTTCTTC
TRBV20-1	TRBJ2-7	TRBD2	many	CSAPTSFRSYEQYF	TGCAGTGCTCCGACTAGCTTTCGCTCCTACGAGCAGTACTTC
TRBV4-1	TRBJ2-1	TRBD2	few	CASKLAGFPDEQFF	TGCGCCAGCAAGCTAGCGGGATTCCCGGATGAGCAGTTCTTC